The sequence of this TCR beta chain was determined in a study of shared clonotypes between healthy human individuals. For the study at large: Per-donor plates numbered three CD4 naive, three CD4 memory, two CD8 naive and one CD8 memory. Study findings and constraints: Depth of sequencing was expected to influence donor clonotype sharing.

As to this clone: No antigen is known for it.

As processed by the authors: ImmunoSEQ only sent back junction sequences with no quality scores, so filtering was done differently. The repertoire was sequenced with immunoSEQ multiplex PCR; TCRdb's copy has only in-frame clones and lacks some. The DNA was the basis for D and trimming; V, J and clone size are from that table. The data contain about 1.5 million clones, about 98% of them singletons. The CDR3 runs 16 residues. The ends were cut back, 0 bases at V and 2 bases at J, with 12 bases in the middle. Germline CDR1 is LNHDA and CDR2 is SQIVND (reference sequence). The chain recombines TRBV19 with TRBJ2-3; D is unclear. Material: naive CD4+ T cells sorted from blood. Regarding subset: CD45RA+ positively selected. The TCR was taken from a man aged 30 to 45 in good health. In DNA form, the CDR3 reads TGTGCCAGTAGTATAGAGGGTCCGAGAACCACAGATACGCAGTATTTT. Translation: CASSIEGPRTTDTQYF.